Below, 23 T cell receptor beta chains from the same sample are listed, as sequenced in a study of radiotherapy plus CTLA-4 blockade in lung cancer (dated by TCRdb to 2016 to 2019). Receptor amplification or capture employed the immunoSEQ multiplex PCR assay. TCRdb provides this immuneACCESS table in a form limited to in-frame rearrangements. Some clones are lacking; in checked studies, under half of them reflect an unresolved V gene, and why the rest are absent is not known. Present in this sample are about 57,000 clones, 70% to 85% of which were seen just once. The top ten clonotypes cover about 15% of the sample. Sequenced here: peripheral blood, sampled from a patient treated with radiotherapy plus ipilimumab. These TCRs come from a human donor with non-small cell lung cancer who had a complete response to radiotherapy plus ipilimumab.

This rearrangement joins TRBV11-3 to TRBJ2-7; the D gene is possibly TRBD2 (7 bases). The ends were cut back, 3 bases at V and 1 base at J, with 25 bases in the middle. The CDR3 length is 19 residues. CDR1 SGHNT and CDR2 YENEEA come from the germline V gene. The CDR3 nucleotides read TGTGCCAGCAGCTTTGGGGGCGCCGAGGGGGGGAGGAGGTCCTACGAGCAGTACGTC. Amino acids: CASSFGGAEGGRRSYEQYV.

This clone was recorded only once. The rearrangement uses TRBV6-1 and TRBJ1-1, with D perhaps matching TRBD1 (6 bases). V was cut by 5 bases and J by 5 bases, with 12 bases left in between. The CDR3 is 13 residues long. Germline CDR1 and CDR2: MNHNS and SASEGT. The chain's CDR3 is CASSYIGGTEAFF. The CDR3 bases are TGTGCCAGCAGTTATATAGGGGGAACTGAAGCTTTCTTT.

The rearrangement uses TRBV18 and TRBJ2-5; a possible D gene is TRBD2 (6 bases). The end of the DNA aligns better with TRBJ2-7, so the J call may be wrong. CDR3 size: 18 residues. Germline V gene sequence: CDR1 KGHSH, CDR2 LQKENI. The CDR3 DNA sequence: TGTGCCAGCTCACCCTTAAATGTAGGCCCGAGCGGGTCCTACGAGCAGTACTTC. Protein product: CASSPLNVGPSGSYEQYF.

On this clone: The CDR3 end shows no conserved phenylalanine or tryptophan, and so a read error is likely. Because the CDR3's place on the DNA is in doubt, the DNA is left out and the CDR3 is given as listed by TCRdb. V is TRBV25-1 and J is TRBJ1-2; TRBD1, the D gene given by the table, was not confirmed from the DNA. Germline CDR1 MGHDK, CDR2 SYGVNS. From its first to its last residue, the CDR3 has 15 amino acids. The CDR3 loop is CASSEWRGGVITYTL.

This clone has only a few counts. The J gene is TRBJ1-1, the V gene TRBV9; D might be TRBD1 (5 bases). The germline V and J ends were trimmed by 4 bases and 11 bases, with 18 bases remaining between them. The CDR3 runs to 13 residues. Per the germline V gene, CDR1 is SGDLS and CDR2 is YYNGEE. DNA for the CDR3: TGTGCCAGCAGCACCACCATGCAGGGTGATGCTTTCTTT. Its protein is CASSTTMQGDAFF.

The chain uses TRBV19 and TRBJ1-4; 7 bases line up with TRBD1. CDR3 length: 14 residues. CDR1 and CDR2 from the germline V gene are LNHDA and SQIVND (reference sequence). V trimming: 5 bases; J trimming: 7 bases; junction bases outside the gene matches: 7. As DNA, the CDR3 is TGTGCCAGTAGTCCCGCCCGGGACAGTGAAAAACTGTTTTTT. It is translated as CASSPARDSEKLFF.

The gene calls are TRBV6-5 and TRBJ1-5; 8 positions match TRBD1. The ends lost 8 bases at V and 3 bases at J; junction bases unmatched: 6. Germline lookup yields CDR1 MNHEY and CDR2 SVGAGI. The CDR3 has 14 amino acids. CDR3 region: CASGGQDHNQPQHF. The CDR3 coding sequence is TGTGCCAGCGGGGGACAGGACCACAATCAGCCCCAGCATTTT.

The chain uses TRBV29-1 and TRBJ2-5, with a possible D match to TRBD1 (6 bases). CDR1 SQVTM and CDR2 ANQGSEA come from the germline V gene. CDR3 size: 12 residues. The chain's CDR3 is CSFETGGETQYF. The CDR3 DNA reads TGCAGTTTCGAGACAGGAGGAGAGACCCAGTACTTC.

The chain is built from TRBV5-1 and TRBJ1-1, with D perhaps matching TRBD1 (6 bases). Germline V gene data show CDR1 as SGHRS and CDR2 as YFSETQ. The CDR3 loop spans 16 amino acids. V lost 2 bases and J 5 bases, leaving 19 bases between the germline ends. The CDR3 reads CASSLTPGGAATEAFF. In DNA form, the CDR3 reads TGCGCCAGCAGCTTAACGCCGGGGGGCGCGGCTACTGAAGCTTTCTTT.

The rearrangement uses TRBV2 and TRBJ2-1; TRBD2 matches 9 bases. V was clipped by 2 bases and J by 1 base; unmatched bases: 3. Per the germline V gene, CDR1 is SNHLY and CDR2 is FYNNEI. The CDR3 is 16 amino acids. The CDR3 is CASSEMTSGSYNEQFF. The CDR3 DNA reads TGTGCCAGCAGTGAAATGACTAGCGGATCCTACAATGAGCAGTTCTTC. Based on the CDR3 plus reference TRBV2 and TRBJ2-1, the full variable domain is EPEVTQTPSHQVTQMGQEVILRCVPISNHLYFYWYRQILGQKVEFLVSFYNNEISEKSEIFDDQFSVERPDGSNFTLKIRSTKLEDSAMYFCASSEMTSGSYNEQFFGPGTRLTVL.

The chain joins TRBV18 to TRBJ1-1; TRBD1 matches at 7 bases. CDR1 KGHSH and CDR2 LQKENI come from the germline V gene. The length of the CDR3 is 15 residues. V dropped 5 bases and J dropped 3; count of bases not matched to a gene: 9. DNA for the CDR3: TGTGCCAGCTCAACAACGACAGGGCTGGACACTGAAGCTTTCTTT. Protein sequence: CASSTTTGLDTEAFF.

The chain combines TRBV6-5 with TRBJ2-7, with TRBD1 matching over 7 bases. V shed 0 bases, J shed 3 bases, and the junction held 5 bases outside the gene matches. From germline, CDR1 is MNHEY and CDR2 SVGAGI. The CDR3 is 15 residues long. CDR3 residues: CASSYSVTGVYEQYV. The CDR3 DNA reads TGTGCCAGCAGTTACTCCGTAACAGGGGTCTACGAGCAGTACGTC.

The J gene is TRBJ1-5, the V gene TRBV19; D is possibly TRBD1 (6 bases). V was pared by 5 bases and J by 1 base, with 12 bases between. Looked up from germline, CDR1 is LNHDA and CDR2 is SQIVND (reference sequence). This CDR3 has 15 residues. For the CDR3, the DNA is TGTGCCAGTAGTCCCGACAGGAGAAGCAATCAGCCCCAGCATTTT. It yields the protein CASSPDRRSNQPQHF.

This clone was detected once. V gene TRBV20-1 combines with J gene TRBJ1-2, with TRBD1 as a possible D gene (5 bases). V was clipped by 0 bases and J by 9 bases, with 8 bases between them. The CDR3 extends over 11 amino acids. Per germline, CDR1 DFQATT and CDR2 SNEGSKA (reference sequence). The chain's CDR3 is CSARDQGSYTF. The DNA for the CDR3 is TGCAGTGCTAGAGATCAGGGAAGCTACACCTTC.

The chain employs TRBV18 and TRBJ1-3, with D tentatively TRBD1 (5 bases). V was shortened by 3 bases and J by 0 bases, with 9 bases between the two germline ends. The CDR3 extends over 15 amino acids. Germline lookup yields CDR1 KGHSH and CDR2 LQKENI. CDR3 amino acids: CASSPGTNSGNTIYF. In DNA form, the CDR3 reads TGTGCCAGCTCACCGGGGACTAACTCTGGAAACACCATATATTTT.

The CDR3 reads CASSEAARSYEQYF. Here the CDR3 DNA reads TGTGCCAGCAGTGAAGCGGCCAGGTCCTACGAGCAGTACTTC. V and J are TRBV6-1 and TRBJ2-7; D uncertain. The CDR3 sequence is 14 residues long. V shed 0 bases and J shed 1 base, with 7 bases lying between them. Per germline, CDR1 MNHNS and CDR2 SASEGT.

The rearrangement uses TRBV15 and TRBJ2-3; D remains ambiguous. Germline values: CDR1 LNHNV, CDR2 YYDKDF (reference sequence). Trimming shortened V by 0 bases and J by 0 bases, and 13 bases separated the two germline ends. The CDR3 is 17 residues long. CDR3 bases: TGTGCCACCAGCAGAGATCGACTTCCCTTTAGCACAGATACGCAGTATTTT. It yields the protein CATSRDRLPFSTDTQYF.

The rearrangement links TRBV15 to TRBJ1-2; D gene ambiguous. Germline V gene data show CDR1 as LNHNV and CDR2 as YYDKDF (reference sequence). V was pared by 8 bases and J by 6 bases, with 10 bases between. The CDR3 loop spans 11 amino acids. For the CDR3, the DNA is TGTGCCACCCCGAAAACTAATGGCTACACCTTC. Its translation is CATPKTNGYTF.

The V and J genes are TRBV10-2 and TRBJ2-7; 10 bases line up with TRBD1. The CDR3 runs to 17 residues. The germline V gene has CDR1 WSHSY and CDR2 SAAADI. As DNA, the CDR3 is TGCGCCAGCAGCGAGTCAATATCCCGGGACAGGGGCAACGAGCAGTACGTC. Translated, it gives CASSESISRDRGNEQYV.

This clone was counted a few times. The CDR3 DNA is TGTGCCAGCAGCCCCCGGATCCTGGGGGCCGGCACTGAAGCTTTCTTT. Amino acids: CASSPRILGAGTEAFF. This rearrangement joins TRBV7-2 to TRBJ1-1; D possibly corresponds to TRBD1 (6 bases). The CDR3 totals 16 residues. Germline-derived CDR1 and CDR2 are SGHTA and FQGNSA. V was cut by 5 bases and J by 4 bases, with 20 bases left in between. The variable domain in full, completed from reference TRBV7-2 and TRBJ1-1, reads GAGVSQSPSNKVTEKGKDVELRCDPISGHTALYWYRQSLGQGLEFLIYFQGNSAPDKSGLPSDRFSAERTGGSVSTLTIQRTQQEDSAVYLCASSPRILGAGTEAFFGQGTRLTVV.

In its sample, this clone was seen once. The gene calls are TRBV6-4 and TRBJ2-1, with 10 bases identical to TRBD2. Germline loops: CDR1 MRHNA, CDR2 SNTAGT. V trimming: 2 bases; J trimming: 5 bases; junction bases outside the gene matches: 3. The CDR3 totals 15 residues. The CDR3 is CASSDDSGGHNEQFF. DNA of the CDR3: TGTGCCAGCAGTGACGATAGCGGGGGGCACAATGAGCAGTTCTTC.

This clone is a singleton in its sample. The V and J genes are TRBV11-2 and TRBJ2-5; 9 bases line up with TRBD1. The CDR3 covers 14 residues. The junction had 4 bases not matched to a gene; V was cut back by 4 bases and J by 4 bases. Germline lookup yields CDR1 SGHAT and CDR2 FQNNGV. CDR3 region: CASSYTGGAETQYF. The CDR3 bases are TGTGCCAGCAGCTACACAGGGGGCGCAGAGACCCAGTACTTC.

J is TRBJ2-1 and V is TRBV4-3, with a weak D call TRBD2 (5 bases). The V and J ends lost 0 bases and 8 bases respectively, with 14 bases between them. There are 15 residues in the CDR3. Germline-derived CDR1 and CDR2 are LGHNA and YSLEER. In nucleotides, the CDR3 is TGCGCCAGCAGCCAAGATCGTCTAGCTTACGATGAGCAGTTCTTC. Amino acids: CASSQDRLAYDEQFF.